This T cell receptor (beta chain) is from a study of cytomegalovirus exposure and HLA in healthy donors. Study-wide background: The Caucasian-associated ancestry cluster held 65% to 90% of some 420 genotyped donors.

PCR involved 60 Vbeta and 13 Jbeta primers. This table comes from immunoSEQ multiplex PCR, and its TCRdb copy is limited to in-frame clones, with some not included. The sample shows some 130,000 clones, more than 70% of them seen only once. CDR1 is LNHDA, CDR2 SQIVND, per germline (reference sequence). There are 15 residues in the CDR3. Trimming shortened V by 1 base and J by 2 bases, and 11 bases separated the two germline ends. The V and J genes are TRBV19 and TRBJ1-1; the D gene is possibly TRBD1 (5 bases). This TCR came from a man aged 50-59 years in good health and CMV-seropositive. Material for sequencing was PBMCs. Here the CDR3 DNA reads TGTGCCAGTAGTATAGGGTCAAGGGGAAACACTGAAGCTTTCTTT. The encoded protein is CASSIGSRGNTEAFF.